This T cell receptor beta chain originates from a study of a mutant IDH1 vaccine in newly diagnosed glioma. About the study: There were approximately 60% males and around 38% females among treated patients, whose mean age was 40.4 years.

Study-wide points: Top peripheral T cell clonotype shifts appeared unrelated to pseudoprogression.

About this clone: Its antigen remains unidentified.

Method: immunoSEQ multiplex PCR; TCRdb's copy keeps in-frame clones and lacks some. The data show 30,000 to 40,000 clones, about four fifths seen once. As to time point: week 35, safety follow-up. Mutant IDH1 20-mer peptide, at 300 ug, made up each vaccine dose, with topical imiquimod. Donors had new WHO grade 3 or 4 IDH1-mutant, ATRX-lost astrocytomas. This CDR3 spans 17 amino acids. The V and J ends lost 7 bases and 5 bases, in that order; junction bases with no gene match: 18. Per germline, CDR1 SGHAT and CDR2 FQDESV (reference sequence). The receptor comes from a woman in her late teens or twenties with glioma. The genes are TRBV11-1 and TRBJ2-5; 8 positions match TRBD2. Sequenced here: PBMCs, sampled from a glioma patient whose treatment included an IDH1 peptide vaccine. As DNA, the CDR3 is TGTGCCAGCACCAACCGGGGGGGTCCCCCTCGGGGGGAGACCCAGTACTTC. Its protein product is CASTNRGGPPRGETQYF.